The 2 T cell receptor beta chains below were found in one sample sequenced in a study of blood T cell repertoires in COVID-19. Sequencing used immunoSEQ multiplex PCR; TCRdb keeps in-frame clones, though not all of them. The sample lists roughly 280,000 clones, 86% occurring once. Sequencing input: peripheral blood. The receptors were sampled from a man aged 35 to 55 with active or convalescent COVID-19.

The V and J genes are TRBV2 and TRBJ2-7, with D possibly TRBD2 on 7 matching bases. The V end lost 7 bases, the J end lost 5 bases, and 18 bases lay between the germline ends. In germline, CDR1 is SNHLY, CDR2 FYNNEI. This CDR3 is built from 14 residues. CDR3 in amino acids: CASKSWGGLNEQYF. The CDR3 nucleotides read TGTGCCAGCAAATCATGGGGGGGCCTCAACGAGCAGTACTTC. Variable domain in full (rest from reference TRBV2 and TRBJ2-7): EPEVTQTPSHQVTQMGQEVILRCVPISNHLYFYWYRQILGQKVEFLVSFYNNEISEKSEIFDDQFSVERPDGSNFTLKIRSTKLEDSAMYFCASKSWGGLNEQYFGPGTRLTVT.

The chain couples TRBV24-1 to TRBJ1-5; D not resolved. Trimming removed 4 bases at V and 9 bases at J, with 9 bases between. The germline V gene has CDR1 KGHDR and CDR2 SFDVKD. The CDR3 runs 12 residues. The CDR3 DNA is TGTGCCACCAGTGAGGGGAGTGCGCCCCAGCATTTT. This encodes CATSEGSAPQHF.